A selection of T cell receptor beta chains follows, all from one sample in a study of T cell responses to AZD1222 COVID-19 vaccine. Using immunoSEQ multiplex PCR, the repertoire was profiled, and TCRdb retains in-frame clones only, with some absent. The sample records under 150,000 clones, about 91% being singletons. The sample in question was peripheral blood, obtained on day 0 of AZD1222 vaccination. Receptors originate from an adult in good health. Each CDR3 is given with its conserved first and last residue. Fields, in order: V gene, J gene, D gene, CDR3 protein, CDR3 DNA. The D gene is left open where the match is weak.

V gene: TRBV3-1/TRBV3-2; J gene: TRBJ1-2; D gene: -; CDR3 protein: CASSQDGSRFYGYTF; CDR3 DNA: TGTGCCAGCAGCCAAGATGGATCACGGTTCTATGGCTACACCTTC
V gene: TRBV18; J gene: TRBJ1-2; D gene: -; CDR3 protein: CASSPPGTGAGGYTF; CDR3 DNA: TGTGCCAGCTCACCACCCGGTACGGGGGCGGGTGGCTACACCTTC
V gene: TRBV19; J gene: TRBJ2-7; D gene: TRBD2; CDR3 protein: CASSNPPSGKYEQYF; CDR3 DNA: TGTGCCAGTAGTAACCCACCTAGCGGCAAATACGAGCAGTACTTC
V gene: TRBV10-3; J gene: TRBJ2-1; D gene: -; CDR3 protein: CAISDSSYNEQFF; CDR3 DNA: TGTGCCATCAGTGACAGCTCCTACAATGAGCAGTTCTTC
V gene: TRBV7-9; J gene: TRBJ2-2; D gene: TRBD2; CDR3 protein: CASSFKGSSGRADSGELFF; CDR3 DNA: TGTGCCAGCAGCTTTAAAGGGAGTAGCGGGAGGGCCGATTCCGGGGAGCTGTTTTTT
V gene: TRBV4-1; J gene: TRBJ1-3; D gene: -; CDR3 protein: CASSQGHRDGPSGNTIYF; CDR3 DNA: TGCGCCAGCAGCCAAGGGCACCGGGACGGTCCCTCTGGAAACACCATATATTTT
V gene: TRBV7-2; J gene: TRBJ1-1; D gene: -; CDR3 protein: CASSSVGGANTEAFF; CDR3 DNA: TGTGCCAGCAGCTCCGTTGGGGGGGCAAACACTGAAGCTTTCTTT
V gene: TRBV6-6; J gene: TRBJ1-3; D gene: -; CDR3 protein: CASSSPGGTSGNTIYF; CDR3 DNA: TGTGCCAGCAGTTCACCAGGAGGGACCTCTGGAAACACCATATATTTT
V gene: TRBV19; J gene: TRBJ2-1; D gene: -; CDR3 protein: CASSMGYEQFF; CDR3 DNA: TGTGCCAGTAGTATGGGGTACGAGCAGTTCTTC
V gene: TRBV7-9; J gene: TRBJ1-2; D gene: -; CDR3 protein: CASSAEINYGYTF; CDR3 DNA: TGTGCCAGCAGCGCTGAGATTAACTATGGCTACACCTTC